This T cell receptor beta chain was recovered during a study of CD8+CD57+ T cells in acquired aplastic anemia. Study overall: Across the sorted CD4+ and CD8+ cells, DNA amounts averaged approximately 3 ug. For CD4+ cells, healthy donors had an average of around 9.9 million reads.

This clonotype was observed at least ten times. Its antigen remains unidentified. Per the germline V gene, CDR1 is DFQATT and CDR2 is SNEGSKA (reference sequence). The CDR3 consists of 12 residues. V dropped 5 bases and J dropped 5; count of bases not matched to a gene: 3. General observations from the study: Significant differences in CD8+ Simpson's diversity were not observed between patients and controls. A set of 25 to 30 CD8+ CDR3 sequences was shared between patients and controls, and these sequences appeared highly expressed in patients.

CDR3 and TCR beta VDJ profiling relied on a genomic DNA template. TCRdb analysed the reads with MiXCR anew, one entry per CDR3 protein. The sample lists over 150,000 distinct CDR3 sequences, approximately 44% seen once, with around 0.96% in the top ten. The chain is built from TRBV20-1 and TRBJ2-7, with 10 bases matching TRBD1. The source material was sorted CD4+, CD8+, or CD8+CD57+ T cells (not recorded which) from PBMCs. This clonotype originated in a human donor in good health. The CDR3 here is CSAGTGVHEQYF. The CDR3 nucleotides read TGCAGTGCTGGGACAGGGGTTCACGAGCAGTACTTC.